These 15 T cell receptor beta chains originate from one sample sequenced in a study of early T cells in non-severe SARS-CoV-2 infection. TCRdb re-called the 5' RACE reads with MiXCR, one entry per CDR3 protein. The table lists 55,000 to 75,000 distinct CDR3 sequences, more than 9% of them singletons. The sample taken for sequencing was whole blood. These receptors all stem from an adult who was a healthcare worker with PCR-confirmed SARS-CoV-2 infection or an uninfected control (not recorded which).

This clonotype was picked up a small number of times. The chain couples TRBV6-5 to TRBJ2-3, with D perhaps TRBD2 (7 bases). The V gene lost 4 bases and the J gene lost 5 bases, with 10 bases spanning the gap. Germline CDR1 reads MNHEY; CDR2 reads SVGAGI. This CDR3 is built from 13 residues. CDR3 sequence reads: CASSSGGRDTQYF. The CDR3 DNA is TGTGCCAGCAGTTCGGGGGGCCGAGATACGCAGTATTTT.

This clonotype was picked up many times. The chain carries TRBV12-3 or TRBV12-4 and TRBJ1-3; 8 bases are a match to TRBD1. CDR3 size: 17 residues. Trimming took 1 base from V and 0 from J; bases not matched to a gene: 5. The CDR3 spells CASSLGTGNPSGNTIYF. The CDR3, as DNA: TGTGCCAGCAGTTTAGGGACAGGGAACCCCTCTGGAAACACCATATATTTT.

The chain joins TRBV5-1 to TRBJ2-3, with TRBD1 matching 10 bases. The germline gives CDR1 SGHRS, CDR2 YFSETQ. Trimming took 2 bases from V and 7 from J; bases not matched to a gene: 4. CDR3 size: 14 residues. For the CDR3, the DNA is TGCGCCAGCAGCTTTGGGACAGGGGACCATACGCAGTATTTT. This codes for CASSFGTGDHTQYF.

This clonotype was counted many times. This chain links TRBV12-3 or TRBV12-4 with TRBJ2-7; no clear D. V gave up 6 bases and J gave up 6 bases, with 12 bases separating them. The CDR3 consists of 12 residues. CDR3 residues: CASSLSGSEQYF. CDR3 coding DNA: TGTGCCAGCAGCCTCTCCGGTAGCGAGCAGTACTTC.

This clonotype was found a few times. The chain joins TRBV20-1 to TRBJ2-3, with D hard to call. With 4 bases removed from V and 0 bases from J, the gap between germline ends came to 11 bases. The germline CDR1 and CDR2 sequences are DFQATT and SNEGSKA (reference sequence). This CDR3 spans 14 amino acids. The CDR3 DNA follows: TGCAGTGCTACAGACTTACCTAGCACAGATACGCAGTATTTT. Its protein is CSATDLPSTDTQYF.

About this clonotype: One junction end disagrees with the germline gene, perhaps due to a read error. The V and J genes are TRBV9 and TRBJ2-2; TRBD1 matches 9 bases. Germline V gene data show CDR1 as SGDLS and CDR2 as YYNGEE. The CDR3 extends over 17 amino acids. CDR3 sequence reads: CASSSLRGTGYTRELFF. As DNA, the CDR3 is TGTGCCAGCAGCTCCTTAAGGGGGACAGGGTACACCAGGGAGCTGTTTTTT.

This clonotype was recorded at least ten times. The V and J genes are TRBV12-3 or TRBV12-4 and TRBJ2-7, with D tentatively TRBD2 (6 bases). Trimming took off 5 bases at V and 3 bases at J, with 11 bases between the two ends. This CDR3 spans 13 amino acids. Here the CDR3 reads CASSTGGYYEQYF. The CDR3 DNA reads TGTGCCAGCAGTACCGGGGGTTACTACGAGCAGTACTTC.

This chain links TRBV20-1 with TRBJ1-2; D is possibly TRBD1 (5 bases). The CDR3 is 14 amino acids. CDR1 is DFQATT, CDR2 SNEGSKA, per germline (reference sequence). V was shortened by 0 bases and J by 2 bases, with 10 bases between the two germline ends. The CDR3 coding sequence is TGCAGTGCTAGAGATCGGGCAGGGAACTATGGCTACACCTTC. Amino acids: CSARDRAGNYGYTF.

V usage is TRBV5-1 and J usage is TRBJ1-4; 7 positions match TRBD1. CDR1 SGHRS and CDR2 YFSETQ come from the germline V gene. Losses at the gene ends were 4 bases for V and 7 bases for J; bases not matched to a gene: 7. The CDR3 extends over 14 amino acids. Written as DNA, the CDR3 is TGCGCCAGCAGCCCCGGGACAGCAACTGAAAAACTGTTTTTT. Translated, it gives CASSPGTATEKLFF.

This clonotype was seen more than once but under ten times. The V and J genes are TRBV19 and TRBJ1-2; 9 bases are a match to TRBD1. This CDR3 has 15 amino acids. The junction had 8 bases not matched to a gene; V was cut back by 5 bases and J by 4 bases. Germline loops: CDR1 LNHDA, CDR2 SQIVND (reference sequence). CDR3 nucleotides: TGTGCCAGTAGTCGCTGGACAGGGGACGGCTATGGCTACACCTTC. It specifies CASSRWTGDGYGYTF.

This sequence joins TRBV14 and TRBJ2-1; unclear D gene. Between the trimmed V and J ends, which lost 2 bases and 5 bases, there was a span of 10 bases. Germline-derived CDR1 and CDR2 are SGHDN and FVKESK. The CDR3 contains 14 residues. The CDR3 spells CASSQRVGNNEQFF. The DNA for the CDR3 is TGTGCCAGCAGCCAACGTGTCGGAAACAATGAGCAGTTCTTC. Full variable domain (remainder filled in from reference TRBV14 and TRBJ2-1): EAGVTQFPSHSVIEKGQTVTLRCDPISGHDNLYWYRRVMGKEIKFLLHFVKESKQDESGMPNNRFLAERTGGTYSTLKVQPAELEDSGVYFCASSQRVGNNEQFFGPGTRLTVL.

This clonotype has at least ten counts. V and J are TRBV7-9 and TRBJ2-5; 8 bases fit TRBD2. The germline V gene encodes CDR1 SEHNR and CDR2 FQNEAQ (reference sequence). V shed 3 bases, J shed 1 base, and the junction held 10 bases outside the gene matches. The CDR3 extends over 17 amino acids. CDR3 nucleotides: TGTGCCAGCAGCTTCTCCCATAGCGGGACCGCCCAAGAGACCCAGTACTTC. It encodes CASSFSHSGTAQETQYF. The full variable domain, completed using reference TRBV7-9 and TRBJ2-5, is DTGVSQNPRHKITKRGQNVTFRCDPISEHNRLYWYRQTLGQGPEFLTYFQNEAQLEKSRLLSDRFSAERPKGSFSTLEIQRTEQGDSAMYLCASSFSHSGTAQETQYFGPGTRLLVL.

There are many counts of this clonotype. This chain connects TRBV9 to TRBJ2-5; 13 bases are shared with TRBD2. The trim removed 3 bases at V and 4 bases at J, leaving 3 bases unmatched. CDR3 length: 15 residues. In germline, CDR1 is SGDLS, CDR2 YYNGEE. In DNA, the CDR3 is TGTGCCAGCAGCGCCAGACTAGCGGGGGGAGAGACCCAGTACTTC. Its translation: CASSARLAGGETQYF.

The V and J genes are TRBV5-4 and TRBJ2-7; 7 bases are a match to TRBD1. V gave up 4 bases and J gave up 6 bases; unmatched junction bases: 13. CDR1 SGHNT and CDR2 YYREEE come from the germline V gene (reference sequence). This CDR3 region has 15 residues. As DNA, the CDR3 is TGTGCCAGCAGCGAACCGACAGGGCCTGAGGGCGAGCAGTACTTC. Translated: CASSEPTGPEGEQYF.

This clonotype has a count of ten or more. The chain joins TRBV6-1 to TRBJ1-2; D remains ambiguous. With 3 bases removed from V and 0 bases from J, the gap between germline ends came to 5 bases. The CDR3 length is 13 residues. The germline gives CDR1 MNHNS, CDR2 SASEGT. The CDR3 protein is CASSETANYGYTF. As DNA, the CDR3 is TGTGCCAGCAGTGAGACTGCTAACTATGGCTACACCTTC.